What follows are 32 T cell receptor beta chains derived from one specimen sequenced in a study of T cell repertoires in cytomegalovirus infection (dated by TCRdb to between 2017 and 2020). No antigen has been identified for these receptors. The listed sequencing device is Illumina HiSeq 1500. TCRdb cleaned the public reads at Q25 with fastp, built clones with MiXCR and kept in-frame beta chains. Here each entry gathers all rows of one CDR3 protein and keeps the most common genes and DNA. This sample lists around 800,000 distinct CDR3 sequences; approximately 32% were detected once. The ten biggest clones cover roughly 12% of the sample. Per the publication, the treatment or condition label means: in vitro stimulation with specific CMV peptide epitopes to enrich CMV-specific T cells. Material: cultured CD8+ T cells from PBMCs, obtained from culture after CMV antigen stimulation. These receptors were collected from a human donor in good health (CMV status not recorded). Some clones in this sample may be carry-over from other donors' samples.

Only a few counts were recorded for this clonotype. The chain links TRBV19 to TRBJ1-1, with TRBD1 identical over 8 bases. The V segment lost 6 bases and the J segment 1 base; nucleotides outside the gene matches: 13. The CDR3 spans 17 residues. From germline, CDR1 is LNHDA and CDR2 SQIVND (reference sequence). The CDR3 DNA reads TGTGCCAGTAGACGCCACCGGAGTGGGACAGGGAACACTGAAGCTTTCTTT. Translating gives CASRRHRSGTGNTEAFF.

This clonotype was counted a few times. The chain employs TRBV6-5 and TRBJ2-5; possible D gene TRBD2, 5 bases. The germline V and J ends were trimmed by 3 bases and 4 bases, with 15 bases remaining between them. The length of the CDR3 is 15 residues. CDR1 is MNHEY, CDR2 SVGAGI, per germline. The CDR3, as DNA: TGTGCCAGCAGTTATTCCGGACTCTTAGCAGAGACCCAGTACTTC. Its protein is CASSYSGLLAETQYF.

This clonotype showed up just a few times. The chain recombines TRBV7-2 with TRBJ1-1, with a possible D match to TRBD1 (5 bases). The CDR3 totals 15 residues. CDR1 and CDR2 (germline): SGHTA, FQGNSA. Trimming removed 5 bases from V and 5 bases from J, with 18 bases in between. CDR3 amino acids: CASSLLFAGNTEAFF. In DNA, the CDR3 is TGTGCCAGCAGCCTACTCTTTGCAGGGAATACTGAAGCTTTCTTT.

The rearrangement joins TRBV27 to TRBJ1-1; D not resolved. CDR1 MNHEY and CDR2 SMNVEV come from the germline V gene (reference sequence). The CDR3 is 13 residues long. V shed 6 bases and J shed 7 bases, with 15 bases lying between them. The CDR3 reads CASSLPGRIEAFF. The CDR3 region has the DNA TGTGCCAGCAGCCTTCCCGGACGGATTGAAGCTTTCTTT.

For the CDR3, the DNA is TGTGCCAGCAGTTACGGGACCATGAACACTGAAGCTTTCTTT. Amino acids: CASSYGTMNTEAFF. The chain employs TRBV6-5 and TRBJ1-1, with D tentatively TRBD1 (5 bases). This CDR3 comprises 14 residues. Germline V gene lookup returns CDR1 MNHEY and CDR2 SVGAGI. The germline V and J ends were trimmed by 2 bases and 0 bases, with 7 bases remaining between them.

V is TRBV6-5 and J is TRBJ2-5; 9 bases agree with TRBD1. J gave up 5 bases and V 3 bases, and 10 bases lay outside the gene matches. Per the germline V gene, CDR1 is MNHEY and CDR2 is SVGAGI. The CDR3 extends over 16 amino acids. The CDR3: CASSYGQGIYDETQYF. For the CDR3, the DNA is TGTGCCAGCAGTTATGGACAGGGGATATACGATGAGACCCAGTACTTC.

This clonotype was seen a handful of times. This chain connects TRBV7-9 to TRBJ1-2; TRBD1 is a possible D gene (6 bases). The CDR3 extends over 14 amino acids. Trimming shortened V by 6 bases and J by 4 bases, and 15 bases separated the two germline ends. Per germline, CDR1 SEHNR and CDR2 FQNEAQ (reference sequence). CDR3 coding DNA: TGTGCCAGCAGTTTATCAGGGGCAGTCTATGGCTACACCTTC. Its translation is CASSLSGAVYGYTF.

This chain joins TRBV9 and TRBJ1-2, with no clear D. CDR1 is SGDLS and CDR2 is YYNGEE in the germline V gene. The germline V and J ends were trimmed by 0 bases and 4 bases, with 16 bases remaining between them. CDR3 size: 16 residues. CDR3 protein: CASSVEWSPEIYGYTF. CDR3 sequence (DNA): TGTGCCAGCAGCGTAGAATGGTCACCGGAGATCTATGGCTACACCTTC.

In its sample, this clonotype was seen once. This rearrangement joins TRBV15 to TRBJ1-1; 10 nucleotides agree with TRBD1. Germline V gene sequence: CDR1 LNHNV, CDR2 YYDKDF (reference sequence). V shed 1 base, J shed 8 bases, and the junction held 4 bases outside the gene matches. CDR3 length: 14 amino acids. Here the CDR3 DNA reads TGTGCCACCAGCAGAGCAGGGACAGGGGAGGAAGCTTTCTTT. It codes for CATSRAGTGEEAFF.

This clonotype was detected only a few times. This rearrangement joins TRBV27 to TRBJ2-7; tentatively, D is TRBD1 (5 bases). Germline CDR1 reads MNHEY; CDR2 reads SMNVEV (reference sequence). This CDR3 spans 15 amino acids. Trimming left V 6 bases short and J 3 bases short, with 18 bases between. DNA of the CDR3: TGTGCCAGCAGAGAGCTCAGGGTGTCTAACTACGAGCAGTACTTC. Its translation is CASRELRVSNYEQYF.

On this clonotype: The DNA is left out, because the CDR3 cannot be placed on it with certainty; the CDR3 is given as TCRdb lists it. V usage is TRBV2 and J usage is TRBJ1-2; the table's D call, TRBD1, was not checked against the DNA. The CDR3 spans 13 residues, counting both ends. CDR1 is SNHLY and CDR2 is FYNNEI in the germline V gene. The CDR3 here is CASPGAPNYGCTF.

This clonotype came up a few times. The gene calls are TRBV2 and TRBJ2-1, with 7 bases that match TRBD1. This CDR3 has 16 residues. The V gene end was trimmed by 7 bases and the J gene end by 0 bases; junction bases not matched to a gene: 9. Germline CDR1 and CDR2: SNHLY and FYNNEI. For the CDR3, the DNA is TGTGCCAGCATACCACAGGGGCAATCCTCCTACAATGAGCAGTTCTTC. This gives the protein CASIPQGQSSYNEQFF.

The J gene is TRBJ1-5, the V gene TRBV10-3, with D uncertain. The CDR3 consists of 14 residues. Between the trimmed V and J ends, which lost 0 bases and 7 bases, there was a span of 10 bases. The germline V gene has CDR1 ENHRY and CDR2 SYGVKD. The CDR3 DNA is TGTGCCATCAGTGAGTCTGATGTGGAGCAGCCCCAGCATTTT. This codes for CAISESDVEQPQHF.

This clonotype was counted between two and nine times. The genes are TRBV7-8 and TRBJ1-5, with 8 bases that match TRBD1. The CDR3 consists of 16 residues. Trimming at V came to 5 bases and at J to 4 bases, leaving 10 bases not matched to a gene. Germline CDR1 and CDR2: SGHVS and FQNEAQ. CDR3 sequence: CASSVQGGRANQPQHF. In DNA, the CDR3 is TGTGCCAGCAGCGTACAGGGGGGGCGGGCGAATCAGCCCCAGCATTTT.

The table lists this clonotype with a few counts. CDR3 region: CSVGGIGIYNEQFF. The CDR3 nucleotides are TGCAGCGTTGGAGGAATCGGGATCTACAATGAGCAGTTCTTC. This sequence joins TRBV29-1 and TRBJ2-1, with D possibly matching TRBD2 (5 bases). Trimming shortened V by 4 bases and J by 3 bases, and 13 bases separated the two germline ends. The germline V gene encodes CDR1 SQVTM and CDR2 ANQGSEA. This CDR3 region has 14 residues.

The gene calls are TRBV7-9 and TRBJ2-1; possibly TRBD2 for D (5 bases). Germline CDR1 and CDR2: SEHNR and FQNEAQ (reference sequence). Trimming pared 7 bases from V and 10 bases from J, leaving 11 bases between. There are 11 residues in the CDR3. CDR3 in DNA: TGTGCCAGCACCTCACTAGGAGAGCAGTTCTTC. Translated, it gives CASTSLGEQFF.

This CDR3 is CASSKKVLDTEAFF. CDR3 DNA sequence: TGCGCCAGCAGCAAAAAGGTCCTGGACACTGAAGCTTTCTTT. The J gene is TRBJ1-1, the V gene TRBV5-1; D is uncertain. Germline V lookup: CDR1 SGHRS, CDR2 YFSETQ. The CDR3 contains 14 residues. V was clipped by 4 bases and J by 3 bases, with 13 bases between them.

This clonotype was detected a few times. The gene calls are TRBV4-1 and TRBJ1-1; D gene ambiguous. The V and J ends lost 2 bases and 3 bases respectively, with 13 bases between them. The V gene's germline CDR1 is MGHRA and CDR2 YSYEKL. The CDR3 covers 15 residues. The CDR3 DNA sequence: TGCGCCAGCAGCCAATTCGGCGAGGGAGACACTGAAGCTTTCTTT. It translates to CASSQFGEGDTEAFF.

CDR3 amino acids: CASSPDYQRNTIYF. The CDR3 DNA reads as TGTGCCAGCAGCCCCGACTACCAAAGAAACACCATATATTTT. The chain recombines TRBV7-9 with TRBJ1-3, with D unclear. The germline CDR1 and CDR2 sequences are SEHNR and FQNEAQ (reference sequence). This CDR3 has 14 residues. The V gene lost 5 bases and the J gene lost 5 bases, with 13 bases spanning the gap. Using reference TRBV7-9 and TRBJ1-3 for the parts outside the CDR3, the full variable domain is DTGVSQNPRHKITKRGQNVTFRCDPISEHNRLYWYRQTLGQGPEFLTYFQNEAQLEKSRLLSDRFSAERPKGSFSTLEIQRTEQGDSAMYLCASSPDYQRNTIYFGEGSWLTVV.

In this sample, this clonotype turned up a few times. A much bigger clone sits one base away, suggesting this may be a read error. The CDR3 DNA is TGTGCCAGCAGCCGTACTAGCGGGGGTTCCTACGAGCAGCACTTC. This sequence encodes CASSRTSGGSYEQHF. V is TRBV7-6 and J is TRBJ2-7; 11 bases map to TRBD2. The germline CDR1 and CDR2 sequences are SGHVS and FNYEAQ. This CDR3 is 15 amino acids long.

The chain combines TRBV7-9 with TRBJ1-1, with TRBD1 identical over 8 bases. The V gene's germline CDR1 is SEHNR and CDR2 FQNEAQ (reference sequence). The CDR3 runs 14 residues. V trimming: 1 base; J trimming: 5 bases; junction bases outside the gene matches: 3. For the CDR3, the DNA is TGTGCCAGCAGCTTAGACAGGGGGTTTACTGAAGCTTTCTTT. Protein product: CASSLDRGFTEAFF.

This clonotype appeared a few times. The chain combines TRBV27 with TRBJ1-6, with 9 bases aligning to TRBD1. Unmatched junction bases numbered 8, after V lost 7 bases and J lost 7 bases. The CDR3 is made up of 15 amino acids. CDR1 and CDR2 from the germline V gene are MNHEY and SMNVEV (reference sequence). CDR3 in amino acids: CASTATGGRNSPLHF. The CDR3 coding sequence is TGTGCCAGCACCGCGACAGGGGGTAGGAATTCACCCCTCCACTTT.

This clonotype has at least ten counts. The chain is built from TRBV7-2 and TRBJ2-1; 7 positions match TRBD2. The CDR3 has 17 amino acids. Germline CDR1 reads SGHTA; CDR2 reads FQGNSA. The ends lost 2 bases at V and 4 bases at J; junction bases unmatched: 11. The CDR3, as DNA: TGTGCCAGCAGCTTAACCCTCCGGGACTATATTTACAATGAGCAGTTCTTC. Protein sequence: CASSLTLRDYIYNEQFF.

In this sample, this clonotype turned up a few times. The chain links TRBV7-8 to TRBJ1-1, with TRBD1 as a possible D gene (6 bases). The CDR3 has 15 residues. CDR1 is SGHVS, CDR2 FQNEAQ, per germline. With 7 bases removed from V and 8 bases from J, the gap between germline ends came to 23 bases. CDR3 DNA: TGTGCCAGCACCATAACGAACCGGGACACAGAAGAAGCTTTCTTT. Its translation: CASTITNRDTEEAFF.

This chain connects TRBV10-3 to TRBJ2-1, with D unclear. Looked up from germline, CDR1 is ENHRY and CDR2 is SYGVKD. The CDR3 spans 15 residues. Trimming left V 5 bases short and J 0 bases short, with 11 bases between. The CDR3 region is CAISRDIGSYNEQFF. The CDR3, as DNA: TGTGCCATCAGTAGAGATATAGGCTCCTACAATGAGCAGTTCTTC.

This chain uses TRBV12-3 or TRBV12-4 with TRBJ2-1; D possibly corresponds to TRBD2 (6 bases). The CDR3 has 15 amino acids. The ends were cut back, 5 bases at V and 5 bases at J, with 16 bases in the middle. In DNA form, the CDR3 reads TGTGCCAGCAGTACCGGGGAGGTGATTAACAATGAGCAGTTCTTC. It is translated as CASSTGEVINNEQFF.

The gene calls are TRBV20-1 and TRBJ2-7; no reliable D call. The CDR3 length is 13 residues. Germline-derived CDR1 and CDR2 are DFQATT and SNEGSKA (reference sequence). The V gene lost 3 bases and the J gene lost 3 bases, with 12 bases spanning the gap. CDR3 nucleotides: TGCAGTGCTAGGCCACAGCTTCTCTACGAGCAGTACGTC. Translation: CSARPQLLYEQYV.

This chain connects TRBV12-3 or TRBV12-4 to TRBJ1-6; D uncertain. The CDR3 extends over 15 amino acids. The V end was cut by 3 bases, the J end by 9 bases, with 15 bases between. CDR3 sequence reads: CASSLSDGRISPLHF. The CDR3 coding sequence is TGTGCCAGCAGTTTGAGTGACGGACGGATTTCACCCCTCCACTTT.

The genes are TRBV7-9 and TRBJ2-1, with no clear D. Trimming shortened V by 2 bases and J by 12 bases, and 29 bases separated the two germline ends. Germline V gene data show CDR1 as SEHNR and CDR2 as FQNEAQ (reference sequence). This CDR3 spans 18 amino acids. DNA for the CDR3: TGTGCCAGCAGCTTATCCTTAGGTAGTCGATTTCCCCCAGTGGGGCAGTTCTTC. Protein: CASSLSLGSRFPPVGQFF.

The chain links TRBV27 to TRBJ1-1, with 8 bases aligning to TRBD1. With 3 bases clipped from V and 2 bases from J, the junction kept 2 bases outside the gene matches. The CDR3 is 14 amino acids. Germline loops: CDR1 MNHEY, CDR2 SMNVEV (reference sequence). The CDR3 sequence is CASSFAGGNTEAFF. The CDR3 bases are TGTGCCAGCAGTTTTGCAGGGGGCAACACTGAAGCTTTCTTT.

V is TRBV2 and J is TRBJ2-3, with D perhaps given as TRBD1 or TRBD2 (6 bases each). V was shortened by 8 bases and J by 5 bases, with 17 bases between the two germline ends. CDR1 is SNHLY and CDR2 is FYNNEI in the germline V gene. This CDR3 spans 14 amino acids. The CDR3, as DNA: TGTGCCAGCTGGGGGCGGGGCGAGGGAGATACGCAGTATTTT. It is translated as CASWGRGEGDTQYF.

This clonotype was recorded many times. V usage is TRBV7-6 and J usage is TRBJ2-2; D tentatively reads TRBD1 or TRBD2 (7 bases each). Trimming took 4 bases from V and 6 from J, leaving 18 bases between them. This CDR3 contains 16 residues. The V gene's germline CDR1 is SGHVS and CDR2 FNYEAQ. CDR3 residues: CASSSLGGQGAGELFF. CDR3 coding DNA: TGTGCCAGCAGCTCCTTGGGAGGGCAGGGGGCCGGGGAGCTGTTTTTT.